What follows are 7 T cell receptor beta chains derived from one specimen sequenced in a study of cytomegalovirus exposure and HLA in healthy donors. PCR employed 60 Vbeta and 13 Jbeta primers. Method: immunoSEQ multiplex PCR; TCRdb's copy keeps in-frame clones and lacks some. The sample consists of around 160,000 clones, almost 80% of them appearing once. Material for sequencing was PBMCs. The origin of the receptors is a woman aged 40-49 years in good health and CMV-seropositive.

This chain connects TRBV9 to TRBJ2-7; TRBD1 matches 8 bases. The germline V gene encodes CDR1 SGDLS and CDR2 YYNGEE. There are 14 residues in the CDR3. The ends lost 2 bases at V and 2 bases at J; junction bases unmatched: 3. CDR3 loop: CASSVRDRTYEQYF. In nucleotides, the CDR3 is TGTGCCAGCAGCGTCCGGGACAGGACCTACGAGCAGTACTTC.

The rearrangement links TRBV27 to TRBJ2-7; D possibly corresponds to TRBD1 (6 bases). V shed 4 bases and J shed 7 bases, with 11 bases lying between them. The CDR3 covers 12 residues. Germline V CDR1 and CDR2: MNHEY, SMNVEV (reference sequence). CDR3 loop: CASSSPGTEQYF. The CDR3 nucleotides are TGTGCCAGCAGTTCCCCCGGGACAGAGCAGTACTTC.

CDR3 in DNA: TGTGCCAGCAGCTTAGTAGGGACTTTCACCGGGGAGCTGTTTTTT. It yields the protein CASSLVGTFTGELFF. V is TRBV7-9 and J is TRBJ2-2, with D perhaps TRBD2 (6 bases). Germline CDR1 and CDR2: SEHNR and FQNEAQ (reference sequence). CDR3 length: 15 amino acids. The V end lost 1 base, the J end lost 4 bases, and 10 bases lay between the germline ends.

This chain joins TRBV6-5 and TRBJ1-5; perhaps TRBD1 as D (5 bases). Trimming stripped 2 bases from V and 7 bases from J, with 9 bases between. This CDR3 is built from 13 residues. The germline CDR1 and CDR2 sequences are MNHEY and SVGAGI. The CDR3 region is CASSYGGKQPQHF. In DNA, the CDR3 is TGTGCCAGCAGTTACGGGGGGAAGCAGCCCCAGCATTTT.

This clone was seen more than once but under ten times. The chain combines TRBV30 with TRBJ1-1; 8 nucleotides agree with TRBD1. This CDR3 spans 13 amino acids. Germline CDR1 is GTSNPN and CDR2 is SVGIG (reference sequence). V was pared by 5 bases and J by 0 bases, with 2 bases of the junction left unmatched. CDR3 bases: TGTGCCTGGGACAGGGGTTTGAACACTGAAGCTTTCTTT. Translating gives CAWDRGLNTEAFF.

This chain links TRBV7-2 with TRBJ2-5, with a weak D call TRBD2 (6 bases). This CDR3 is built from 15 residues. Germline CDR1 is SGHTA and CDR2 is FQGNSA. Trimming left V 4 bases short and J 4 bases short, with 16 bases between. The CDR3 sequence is CASSWGVSGSETQYF. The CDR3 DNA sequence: TGTGCCAGCAGCTGGGGGGTCTCTGGCTCAGAGACCCAGTACTTC.

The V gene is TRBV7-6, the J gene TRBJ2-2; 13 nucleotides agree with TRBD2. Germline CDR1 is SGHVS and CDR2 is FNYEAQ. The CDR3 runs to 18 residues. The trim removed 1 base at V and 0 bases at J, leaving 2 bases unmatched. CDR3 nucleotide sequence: TGTGCCAGCAGCTTAGTCGGACTAGCGGGGGCGAACACCGGGGAGCTGTTTTTT. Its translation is CASSLVGLAGANTGELFF.